This TCR beta chain was observed in a study of beta chain features in type 1 diabetes. Study-wide results and limits: Patients showed naive, central memory and Treg TCRB repertoires that appeared more similar than those of healthy donors. Shorter TCRB CDR3s, moderately but significantly so, marked every one of the four CD4+ subsets in Type 1 diabetes patients.

The sequenced template was cDNA made from the entire isolated RNA. Profiled with immunoSEQ multiplex PCR; TCRdb holds only in-frame clones, not every one. The sample holds 600,000 to 700,000 clones, 13% seen once. V lost 0 bases and J 4 bases, leaving 10 bases between the germline ends. CDR1 and CDR2 (germline): GTSNPN, SVGIG (reference sequence). The CDR3 consists of 14 residues. This clone has only a few counts. Its antigen remains unidentified. This clonotype originated in a young man with type 1 diabetes. J is TRBJ2-1 and V is TRBV30, with D maybe TRBD1 (5 bases). What was sequenced was naive CD4+ T cells from blood. The CDR3 sequence: CAWSVGDLYNEQFF. CDR3 nucleotide sequence: TGTGCCTGGAGTGTAGGGGATCTTTACAATGAGCAGTTCTTC.